Presented here are 11 T cell receptor beta chains from one specimen sequenced in a study of technical replicates of blood from a few donors. Repertoires were generated with immunoSEQ multiplex PCR, while TCRdb's copy carries only in-frame clones and drops some. The data show more than 65,000 clones, 96% seen once. The sequencing sample was made of T cells isolated from PBMCs. These receptors came from a human donor in good health.

V and J are TRBV2 and TRBJ1-5; D not resolved. Deletions cut 8 bases from V and 9 bases from J, with 5 bases between. The CDR3 is 9 residues long. CDR1 is SNHLY and CDR2 is FYNNEI in the germline V gene. CDR3 region: CASGRPQHF. The CDR3 bases are TGTGCCAGCGGGAGGCCCCAGCATTTT.

The chain couples TRBV10-1 to TRBJ1-1; D not certain. This CDR3 has 13 residues. V dropped 4 bases and J dropped 5 bases, with 11 bases sitting between them. Germline-derived CDR1 and CDR2 are WNHNN and SYGVQD (reference sequence). CDR3 residues: CASSVGVGTEAFF. In DNA form, the CDR3 reads TGCGCCAGCAGTGTCGGGGTTGGGACTGAAGCTTTCTTT.

A few counts support this clone. This rearrangement joins TRBV28 to TRBJ2-2; TRBD1 aligns across 10 bases. This CDR3 is built from 15 residues. In germline, CDR1 is MDHEN, CDR2 SYDVKM. J lost 7 bases, V lost 6 bases, and 8 bases had no gene match. This CDR3 is CASSSGTGDVGELFF. For the CDR3, the DNA is TGTGCCAGCAGCTCCGGGACAGGGGATGTCGGGGAGCTGTTTTTT.

V gene TRBV30 combines with J gene TRBJ1-5; D uncertain. Germline V gene lookup returns CDR1 GTSNPN and CDR2 SVGIG (reference sequence). The CDR3 runs 14 residues. Between the trimmed V and J ends, which lost 2 bases and 2 bases, there was a span of 10 bases. CDR3: CAWSYGGGNQPQHF. The CDR3, as DNA: TGTGCCTGGAGTTATGGAGGCGGCAATCAGCCCCAGCATTTT.

The chain's CDR3 is CASSLGISGRAEQYF. CDR3 coding DNA: TGTGCCAGCAGCTTAGGAATCAGCGGGAGGGCCGAGCAGTACTTC. The V call is TRBV7-2, the J call TRBJ2-7, with 10 bases aligning to TRBD2. J gave up 6 bases and V 1 base, and 6 bases lay outside the gene matches. Looked up from germline, CDR1 is SGHTA and CDR2 is FQGNSA. The CDR3 is 15 amino acids.

The genes are TRBV11-1 and TRBJ2-3; D is uncertain. CDR1 SGHAT and CDR2 FQDESV come from the germline V gene (reference sequence). This CDR3 comprises 12 residues. V was shortened by 7 bases and J by 6 bases, with 11 bases between the two germline ends. CDR3 in DNA: TGTGCCAGCACCCTCCGTGCGGATACGCAGTATTTT. Amino acids: CASTLRADTQYF.

This clone came up once. The chain carries TRBV6-5 and TRBJ2-5; TRBD1 is a possible D gene (7 bases). There are 16 residues in the CDR3. The V end lost 2 bases, the J end lost 4 bases, and 17 bases lay between the germline ends. Germline CDR1 reads MNHEY; CDR2 reads SVGAGI. CDR3 loop: CASSYGGTVAAETQYF. CDR3 nucleotide sequence: TGTGCCAGCAGTTACGGGGGGACAGTTGCGGCAGAGACCCAGTACTTC.

This clone was found once. The V and J genes are TRBV27 and TRBJ2-1, with 10 bases matching TRBD2. V lost 2 bases and J lost 5; bases outside the gene matches: 6. The germline V gene encodes CDR1 MNHEY and CDR2 SMNVEV (reference sequence). The CDR3 contains 16 residues. CDR3: CASSLIGTSVDNEQFF. Here the CDR3 DNA reads TGTGCCAGCAGTTTAATCGGGACTAGCGTTGACAATGAGCAGTTCTTC.

This chain uses TRBV2 with TRBJ2-7; D is possibly TRBD1 (6 bases). V lost 5 bases and J lost 2, with 25 bases in between. Germline V gene lookup returns CDR1 SNHLY and CDR2 FYNNEI. The length of the CDR3 is 18 residues. CDR3 sequence (DNA): TGTGCCAGCAGTTCCGACTATCCTCAACAGGGATACCCCTACGAGCAGTACTTC. Translated: CASSSDYPQQGYPYEQYF.

The chain joins TRBV7-2 to TRBJ2-1; D gene uncertain. Trimming shortened V by 0 bases and J by 4 bases, and 10 bases separated the two germline ends. The CDR3 has 15 residues. Germline V CDR1 and CDR2: SGHTA, FQGNSA. This CDR3 reads CASSLAALLYNEQFF. The CDR3 DNA follows: TGTGCCAGCAGCTTAGCGGCCCTCTTGTACAATGAGCAGTTCTTC. The whole variable domain, filled in from reference TRBV7-2 and TRBJ2-1, reads GAGVSQSPSNKVTEKGKDVELRCDPISGHTALYWYRQSLGQGLEFLIYFQGNSAPDKSGLPSDRFSAERTGGSVSTLTIQRTQQEDSAVYLCASSLAALLYNEQFFGPGTRLTVL.

This clone was recorded once. This chain uses TRBV28 with TRBJ1-5, with D perhaps matching TRBD1 (5 bases). V was shortened by 3 bases and J by 7 bases, with 10 bases between the two germline ends. Germline values: CDR1 MDHEN, CDR2 SYDVKM. The CDR3 covers 13 residues. CDR3 protein: CASSFDRGQPQHF. In DNA form, the CDR3 reads TGTGCCAGCAGTTTTGACCGGGGGCAGCCCCAGCATTTT.